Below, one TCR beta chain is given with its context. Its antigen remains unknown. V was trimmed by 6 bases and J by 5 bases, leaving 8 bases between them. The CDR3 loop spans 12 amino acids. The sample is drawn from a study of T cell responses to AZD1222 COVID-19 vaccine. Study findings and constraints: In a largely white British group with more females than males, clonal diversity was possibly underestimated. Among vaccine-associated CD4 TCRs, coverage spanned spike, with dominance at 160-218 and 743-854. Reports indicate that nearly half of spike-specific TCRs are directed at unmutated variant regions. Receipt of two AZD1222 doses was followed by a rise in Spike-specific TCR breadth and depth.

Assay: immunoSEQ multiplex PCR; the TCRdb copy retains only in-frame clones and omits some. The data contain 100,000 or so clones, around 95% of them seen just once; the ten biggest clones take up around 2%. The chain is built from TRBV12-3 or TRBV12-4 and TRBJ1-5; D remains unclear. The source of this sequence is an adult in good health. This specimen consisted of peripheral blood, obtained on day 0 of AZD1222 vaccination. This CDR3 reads CASREQYQPQHF. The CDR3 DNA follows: TGTGCCAGCAGGGAGCAATATCAGCCCCAGCATTTT.